Following are 21 T cell receptor beta chains from one sample sequenced in a study of T cell changes during pregnancy in multiple sclerosis. Sequencing was performed with immunoSEQ multiplex PCR; in TCRdb, only in-frame clones are kept and a portion is missing. The repertoire holds some 69,000 clones, with about 90% as singletons. This specimen was peripheral blood, taken in the second trimester of pregnancy. The receptors come from a female donor in good health, enrolled as a control in a pregnancy study.

This chain connects TRBV28 to TRBJ1-3, with 7 bases lining up with TRBD1. V shed 5 bases and J 9 bases; nucleotides not matched to a gene: 10. Germline V gene sequence: CDR1 MDHEN, CDR2 SYDVKM. This CDR3 is 14 amino acids long. CDR3 amino acids: CASSAGQPARTIYF. CDR3 nucleotides: TGTGCCAGCAGTGCGGGACAGCCCGCCCGCACCATATATTTT.

The chain has TRBV7-9 and TRBJ2-2; TRBD1 agrees at 7 bases. The V segment lost 4 bases and the J segment 6 bases; nucleotides outside the gene matches: 11. Germline V gene sequence: CDR1 SEHNR, CDR2 FQNEAQ (reference sequence). This CDR3 region has 16 residues. The CDR3 coding sequence is TGTGCCAGCAGCTCCTCGACAGGGATAGTTGCCGGGGAGCTGTTTTTT. As protein: CASSSSTGIVAGELFF.

J is TRBJ2-2 and V is TRBV29-1; 10 bases are shared with TRBD1. The germline gives CDR1 SQVTM, CDR2 ANQGSEA. The trim removed 7 bases at V and 6 bases at J, leaving 5 bases unmatched. The CDR3 runs to 13 residues. The CDR3 coding sequence is TGCAGCGCGACGACAGGGGGCTCCGGGGAGCTGTTTTTT. This codes for CSATTGGSGELFF.

CDR3 nucleotide sequence: TGTGCTAGTGGTTTTACGGGGGATAGCTCCTACAATGAGCAGTTCTTC. Amino acid sequence: CASGFTGDSSYNEQFF. The chain couples TRBV12-5 to TRBJ2-1, with TRBD2 as a possible D gene (6 bases). V dropped 3 bases and J dropped 0 bases, with 12 bases sitting between them. The germline V gene encodes CDR1 LGHNT and CDR2 FRNRAP. There are 16 residues in the CDR3.

The V gene is TRBV7-9, the J gene TRBJ2-7; D unclear. V was pared by 6 bases and J by 2 bases, with 8 bases between. Germline values: CDR1 SEHNR, CDR2 FQNEAQ (reference sequence). The CDR3 has 12 residues. The CDR3 loop reads CASSYSPYEQYF. The CDR3 bases are TGTGCCAGCAGTTACTCCCCCTACGAGCAGTACTTC.

The chain is built from TRBV6-6 and TRBJ1-6, with D unclear. The V gene's germline CDR1 is MNHNY and CDR2 SVGAGI (reference sequence). The CDR3 has 16 residues. Trimming stripped 6 bases from V and 5 bases from J, with 17 bases between. The CDR3 DNA reads as TGTGCCAGCAGATATTCGGGGTCGGGCGATAATTCACCCCTCCACTTT. Its protein is CASRYSGSGDNSPLHF.

The V and J genes are TRBV5-1 and TRBJ2-1; D is unresolved. Germline CDR1 SGHRS, CDR2 YFSETQ. The CDR3 totals 15 residues. Trimming shortened V by 4 bases and J by 6 bases, and 17 bases separated the two germline ends. CDR3: CASSAAYGESNEQFF. For the CDR3, the DNA is TGCGCCAGCAGCGCCGCGTATGGAGAATCCAATGAGCAGTTCTTC.

The J gene is TRBJ1-1, the V gene TRBV9; 8 nucleotides align to TRBD1. The CDR3 totals 18 residues. The V gene end was trimmed by 0 bases and the J gene end by 0 bases; junction bases not matched to a gene: 10. Germline V gives CDR1 SGDLS, CDR2 YYNGEE. The CDR3 DNA reads TGTGCCAGCAGCGTAGGGAACAGGGGGGCACCCCTGAACACTGAAGCTTTCTTT. This encodes CASSVGNRGAPLNTEAFF.

V gene TRBV2 combines with J gene TRBJ1-2, with TRBD1 matching 7 bases. Germline V lookup: CDR1 SNHLY, CDR2 FYNNEI. After removal of 6 bases from V and 5 bases from J, the junction contained 9 bases not matched to a gene. The length of the CDR3 is 14 residues. The CDR3 here is CASSATGTEYGYTF. The CDR3 DNA reads TGTGCCAGCAGCGCTACCGGGACAGAATATGGCTACACCTTC.

The chain employs TRBV5-6 and TRBJ2-1; D unresolved. The CDR3 loop spans 12 amino acids. V was trimmed by 4 bases and J by 6 bases, leaving 8 bases between them. Germline V gene sequence: CDR1 SGHDT, CDR2 YYEEEE. In nucleotides, the CDR3 is TGTGCCAGCAGCCCTCACGGCAATGAGCAGTTCTTC. Translation gives CASSPHGNEQFF.

This chain joins TRBV9 and TRBJ1-3, with 12 bases fitting TRBD1. In germline, CDR1 is SGDLS, CDR2 YYNGEE. There are 16 residues in the CDR3. V shed 1 base and J 8 bases; nucleotides not matched to a gene: 7. CDR3 sequence reads: CASSVLEGQGADTIYF. CDR3 in DNA: TGTGCCAGCAGCGTACTCGAGGGACAGGGGGCGGACACCATATATTTT.

This chain connects TRBV29-1 to TRBJ2-3, with a possible D match to TRBD2 (6 bases). Trimming left V 7 bases short and J 3 bases short, with 20 bases between. The CDR3 runs 15 residues. Germline V gene sequence: CDR1 SQVTM, CDR2 ANQGSEA. This CDR3 reads CSGWGGQLLTDTQYF. Here the CDR3 DNA reads TGCAGCGGTTGGGGAGGCCAGTTATTGACAGATACGCAGTATTTT.

The gene calls are TRBV6-1 and TRBJ1-1, with 7 nucleotides matching TRBD1. V gave up 6 bases and J gave up 0 bases; unmatched junction bases: 4. Germline values: CDR1 MNHNS, CDR2 SASEGT. This CDR3 comprises 14 residues. CDR3 sequence reads: CASRWGQMNTEAFF. CDR3 DNA: TGTGCCAGCAGGTGGGGACAGATGAACACTGAAGCTTTCTTT.

The chain couples TRBV28 to TRBJ1-1; D might be TRBD1 (5 bases). The CDR3 loop spans 11 amino acids. Trimming took off 10 bases at V and 6 bases at J, with 12 bases between the two ends. CDR1 and CDR2 from the germline V gene are MDHEN and SYDVKM. Here the CDR3 DNA reads TGTGCCACCCGGGGGAAGCCTGAAGCTTTCTTT. Its translation: CATRGKPEAFF.

The chain has TRBV9 and TRBJ2-3, with D hard to call. The CDR3 covers 13 residues. Germline V CDR1 and CDR2: SGDLS, YYNGEE. V was shortened by 3 bases and J by 11 bases, with 16 bases between the two germline ends. The CDR3 here is CASSAQEGVGQYF. CDR3 DNA: TGTGCCAGCAGCGCCCAAGAAGGAGTGGGGCAGTATTTT.

CDR3 sequence reads: CASGYSENTEAFF. CDR3 in DNA: TGTGCTAGTGGATACAGTGAGAACACTGAAGCTTTCTTT. The V gene is TRBV12-5, the J gene TRBJ1-1; D remains unclear. The CDR3 runs to 13 residues. CDR1 LGHNT and CDR2 FRNRAP come from the germline V gene. V gave up 6 bases and J gave up 1 base, with 9 bases separating them.

The chain carries TRBV6-1 and TRBJ2-3; TRBD1 is a possible D gene (5 bases). Germline CDR1 is MNHNS and CDR2 is SASEGT. The CDR3 runs to 15 residues. V was pared by 2 bases and J by 2 bases, with 11 bases between. The CDR3 DNA sequence: TGTGCCAGCAGTGAACAGCAGGGATACACAGATACGCAGTATTTT. It is translated as CASSEQQGYTDTQYF.

This sequence joins TRBV4-1 and TRBJ1-2; tentative D call: TRBD1 (6 bases). Between the trimmed V and J ends, which lost 1 base and 4 bases, there was a span of 13 bases. From germline, CDR1 is MGHRA and CDR2 YSYEKL. This CDR3 comprises 15 residues. CDR3 amino acids: CASSQVGQQFYGYTF. DNA for the CDR3: TGCGCCAGCAGCCAAGTAGGACAGCAGTTCTATGGCTACACCTTC.

This clone was seen a single time. The chain combines TRBV19 with TRBJ1-2; TRBD1 matches at 9 bases. This CDR3 is built from 16 residues. The V and J ends lost 0 bases and 5 bases, in that order; junction bases with no gene match: 7. The germline CDR1 and CDR2 sequences are LNHDA and SQIVND (reference sequence). This CDR3 is CASSIDRGQGDYGYTF. Here the CDR3 DNA reads TGTGCCAGTAGTATAGACCGGGGACAGGGAGATTATGGCTACACCTTC.

The rearrangement links TRBV5-4 to TRBJ1-2, with 7 nucleotides matching TRBD1. V lost 5 bases, J lost 0 bases, and 7 bases stayed unmatched. CDR3 length equals 15 residues. Germline CDR1 and CDR2: SGHNT and YYREEE (reference sequence). CDR3 sequence: CASRSGTAANYGYTF. DNA for the CDR3: TGTGCCAGCAGAAGTGGGACAGCAGCTAACTATGGCTACACCTTC.

This clone was recorded only once. The gene calls are TRBV6-5 and TRBJ1-2; unclear D gene. Trimming removed 0 bases from V and 8 bases from J, with 13 bases in between. The CDR3 is 14 residues long. The germline V gene encodes CDR1 MNHEY and CDR2 SVGAGI. The chain's CDR3 is CASSYSLATRGYTF. The CDR3 region has the DNA TGTGCCAGCAGTTACTCTCTCGCCACCAGGGGCTACACCTTC.